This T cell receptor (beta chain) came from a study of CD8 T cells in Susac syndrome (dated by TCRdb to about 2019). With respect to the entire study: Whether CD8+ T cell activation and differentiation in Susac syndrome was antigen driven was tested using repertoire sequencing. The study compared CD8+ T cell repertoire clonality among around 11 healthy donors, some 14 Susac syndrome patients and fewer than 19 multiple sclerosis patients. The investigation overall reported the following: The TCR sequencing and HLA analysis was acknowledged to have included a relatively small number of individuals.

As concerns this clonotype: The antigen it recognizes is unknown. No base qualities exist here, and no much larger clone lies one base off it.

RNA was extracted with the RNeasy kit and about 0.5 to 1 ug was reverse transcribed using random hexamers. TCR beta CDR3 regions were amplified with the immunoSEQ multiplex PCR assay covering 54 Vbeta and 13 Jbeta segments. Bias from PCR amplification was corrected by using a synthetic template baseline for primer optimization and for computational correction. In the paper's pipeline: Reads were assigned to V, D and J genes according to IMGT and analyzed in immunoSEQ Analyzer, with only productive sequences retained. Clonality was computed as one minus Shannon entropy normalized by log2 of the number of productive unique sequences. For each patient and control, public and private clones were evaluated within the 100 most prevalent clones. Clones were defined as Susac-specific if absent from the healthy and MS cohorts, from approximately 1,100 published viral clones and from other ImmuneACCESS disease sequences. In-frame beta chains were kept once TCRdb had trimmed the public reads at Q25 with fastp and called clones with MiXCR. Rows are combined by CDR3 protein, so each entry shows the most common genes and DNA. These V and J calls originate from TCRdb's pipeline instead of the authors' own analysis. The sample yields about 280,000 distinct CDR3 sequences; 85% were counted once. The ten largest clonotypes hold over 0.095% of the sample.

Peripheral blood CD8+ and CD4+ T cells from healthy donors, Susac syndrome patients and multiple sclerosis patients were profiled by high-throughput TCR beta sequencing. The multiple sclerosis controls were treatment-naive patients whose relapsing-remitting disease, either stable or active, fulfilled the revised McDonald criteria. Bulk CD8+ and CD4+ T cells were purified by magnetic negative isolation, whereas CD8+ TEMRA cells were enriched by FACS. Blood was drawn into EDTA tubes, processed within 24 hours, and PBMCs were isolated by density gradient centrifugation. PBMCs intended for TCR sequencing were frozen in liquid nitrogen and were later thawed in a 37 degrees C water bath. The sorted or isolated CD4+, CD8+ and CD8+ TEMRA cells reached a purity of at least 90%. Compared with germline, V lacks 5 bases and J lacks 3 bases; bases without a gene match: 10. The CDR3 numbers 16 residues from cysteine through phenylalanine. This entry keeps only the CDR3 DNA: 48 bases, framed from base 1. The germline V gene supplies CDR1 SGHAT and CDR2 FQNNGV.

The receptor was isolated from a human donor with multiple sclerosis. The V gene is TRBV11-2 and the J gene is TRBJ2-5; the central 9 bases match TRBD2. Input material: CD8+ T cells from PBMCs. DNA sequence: TGTGCCAGCAGCACTGGACTAGCGATTTTGAAAGAGACCCAGTACTTC. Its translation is CASSTGLAILKETQYF.